A selection of T cell receptor beta chains follows, all from one sample in a study of technical replicates of blood from several donors. Sequencing used immunoSEQ multiplex PCR; TCRdb keeps in-frame clones, though not all of them. The table lists more than 60,000 clones, over 90% of them singletons. Sequencing was carried out using T cells isolated from PBMCs. The receptors originated from a human donor in good health. Both conserved end residues are part of each CDR3. A D gene is named only where the DNA matches it firmly. Size values are once, few and many counts, or a class for expanded clones, and some rows have none.

clone_size: NA; d_call: NA; v_call: TRBV21-1; j_call: TRBJ1-4; cdr3_aa: CASSKALGGAVEKLFF; cdr3_nt: TGTGCCAGCAGCAAAGCGCTCGGGGGGGCCGTGGAAAAACTGTTTTTT
clone_size: NA; d_call: TRBD1; v_call: TRBV11-2; j_call: TRBJ1-2; cdr3_aa: CASSSQGHYGYTF; cdr3_nt: TGTGCCAGCAGCTCACAGGGGCACTATGGCTACACCTTC
clone_size: NA; d_call: TRBD1; v_call: TRBV6-6; j_call: TRBJ2-6; cdr3_aa: CASSYPTGNGANVLTF; cdr3_nt: TGTGCCAGCAGTTACCCGACAGGGAATGGGGCCAACGTCCTGACTTTC
clone_size: NA; d_call: NA; v_call: TRBV6-1; j_call: TRBJ2-7; cdr3_aa: CASSAYRVGTQDSYEQYF; cdr3_nt: TGTGCCAGCAGTGCCTACAGGGTAGGTACTCAGGATTCCTACGAGCAGTACTTC
clone_size: NA; d_call: NA; v_call: TRBV2; j_call: TRBJ2-7; cdr3_aa: CASSVRGYEQYF; cdr3_nt: TGTGCCAGCAGTGTAAGGGGGTACGAGCAGTACTTC
clone_size: NA; d_call: NA; v_call: TRBV6-1; j_call: TRBJ2-5; cdr3_aa: CASSERLGQETQYF; cdr3_nt: TGTGCCAGCAGTGAGCGACTAGGGCAAGAGACCCAGTACTTC
clone_size: NA; d_call: NA; v_call: TRBV30; j_call: TRBJ1-1; cdr3_aa: CAWRWGGLGAFF; cdr3_nt: TGTGCCTGGAGGTGGGGAGGGCTTGGAGCTTTCTTT
clone_size: NA; d_call: NA; v_call: TRBV5-1; j_call: TRBJ2-5; cdr3_aa: CASTPLGSVQETQYF; cdr3_nt: TGCGCCAGCACCCCCCTAGGCTCTGTACAAGAGACCCAGTACTTC
clone_size: NA; d_call: TRBD1; v_call: TRBV11-2; j_call: TRBJ1-1; cdr3_aa: CASSLARQGEAFF; cdr3_nt: TGTGCCAGCAGCTTAGCTCGACAGGGCGAAGCTTTCTTT
clone_size: NA; d_call: NA; v_call: TRBV14; j_call: TRBJ1-2; cdr3_aa: CASSPGRARTGNYGYTF; cdr3_nt: TGTGCCAGCAGCCCAGGGAGAGCCCGAACAGGGAACTATGGCTACACCTTC
clone_size: NA; d_call: TRBD2; v_call: TRBV14; j_call: TRBJ2-7; cdr3_aa: CASSQGQGLAGGSPIYYEQYF; cdr3_nt: TGTGCCAGCAGCCAAGGGCAGGGCCTAGCGGGAGGGTCCCCCATTTACTACGAGCAGTACTTC
clone_size: NA; d_call: NA; v_call: TRBV18; j_call: TRBJ1-1; cdr3_aa: CASSPSQTTEAFF; cdr3_nt: TGTGCCAGCTCACCCTCACAGACCACTGAAGCTTTCTTT
clone_size: NA; d_call: TRBD1; v_call: TRBV30; j_call: TRBJ2-5; cdr3_aa: CAGAGTVQETQYF; cdr3_nt: TGTGCCGGGGCCGGGACAGTGCAAGAGACCCAGTACTTC
clone_size: NA; d_call: TRBD1; v_call: TRBV12-5; j_call: TRBJ1-1; cdr3_aa: CASGLQGDTEAFF; cdr3_nt: TGTGCTAGTGGTTTACAGGGGGACACTGAAGCTTTCTTT
clone_size: NA; d_call: NA; v_call: TRBV25-1; j_call: TRBJ1-2; cdr3_aa: CASSDNVNLKNYGYTF; cdr3_nt: TGTGCCAGCAGTGATAATGTCAACTTGAAGAACTATGGCTACACCTTC
clone_size: once; d_call: TRBD2; v_call: TRBV11-3; j_call: TRBJ2-1; cdr3_aa: CASSLGTSGGPMNEQFF; cdr3_nt: TGTGCCAGCAGCTTAGGGACTAGCGGGGGCCCTATGAATGAGCAGTTCTTC
clone_size: NA; d_call: NA; v_call: TRBV11-2; j_call: TRBJ2-3; cdr3_aa: CASSPYTGEGDTQYF; cdr3_nt: TGTGCCAGCAGCCCTTATACGGGAGAGGGAGATACGCAGTATTTT
clone_size: NA; d_call: NA; v_call: TRBV19; j_call: TRBJ1-5; cdr3_aa: CASSIVGGGPQHF; cdr3_nt: TGTGCCAGTAGTATAGTCGGGGGGGGGCCCCAGCATTTT
clone_size: NA; d_call: TRBD2; v_call: TRBV4-1; j_call: TRBJ2-1; cdr3_aa: CASSQGTSGRARFF; cdr3_nt: TGCGCCAGCAGCCAAGGGACTAGCGGGAGGGCCAGGTTCTTC
clone_size: NA; d_call: TRBD1; v_call: TRBV7-3; j_call: TRBJ1-1; cdr3_aa: CASSPWTGENTEAFF; cdr3_nt: TGTGCCAGCAGCCCTTGGACAGGGGAGAACACTGAAGCTTTCTTT
clone_size: NA; d_call: NA; v_call: TRBV6-4; j_call: TRBJ2-2; cdr3_aa: CASSDGPGELGNTGELFF; cdr3_nt: TGTGCCAGCAGTGACGGGCCGGGGGAATTAGGGAACACCGGGGAGCTGTTTTTT
clone_size: NA; d_call: TRBD1; v_call: TRBV9; j_call: TRBJ1-2; cdr3_aa: CASSVEDRGYPNYGYTF; cdr3_nt: TGTGCCAGCAGCGTAGAGGACAGGGGTTACCCTAACTATGGCTACACCTTC
clone_size: NA; d_call: NA; v_call: TRBV6-5; j_call: TRBJ2-3; cdr3_aa: CASTPGAGRGDTQYF; cdr3_nt: TGTGCCAGCACCCCGGGGGCAGGGAGGGGAGATACGCAGTATTTT
clone_size: NA; d_call: NA; v_call: TRBV5-1; j_call: TRBJ1-1; cdr3_aa: CASSFGGLNTEAFF; cdr3_nt: TGCGCCAGCAGCTTCGGGGGTTTGAACACTGAAGCTTTCTTT
clone_size: NA; d_call: TRBD1; v_call: TRBV28; j_call: TRBJ2-7; cdr3_aa: CASRVDSRGLYEQYF; cdr3_nt: TGTGCCAGCCGGGTTGATTCCAGGGGGCTTTACGAGCAGTACTTC
clone_size: once; d_call: TRBD1; v_call: TRBV11-3; j_call: TRBJ1-1; cdr3_aa: CASSLGTGLGNTEAFF; cdr3_nt: TGTGCCAGCAGCTTGGGGACAGGCCTGGGGAACACTGAAGCTTTCTTT
clone_size: NA; d_call: NA; v_call: TRBV5-1; j_call: TRBJ2-5; cdr3_aa: CASSQQETQYF; cdr3_nt: TGCGCCAGCAGCCAACAAGAGACCCAGTACTTC
clone_size: NA; d_call: NA; v_call: TRBV7-9; j_call: TRBJ2-5; cdr3_aa: CASSPRGTQETQYF; cdr3_nt: TGTGCCAGCAGCCCTCGCGGGACCCAAGAGACCCAGTACTTC
clone_size: NA; d_call: NA; v_call: TRBV7-9; j_call: TRBJ2-7; cdr3_aa: CASSLLGGPSYEQYF; cdr3_nt: TGTGCCAGCAGCTTACTCGGGGGACCCTCCTACGAGCAGTACTTC
clone_size: NA; d_call: TRBD1; v_call: TRBV2; j_call: TRBJ2-7; cdr3_aa: CASSETPGQYPYEQYF; cdr3_nt: TGTGCCAGCAGTGAAACTCCGGGACAGTACCCCTACGAGCAGTACTTC
clone_size: NA; d_call: NA; v_call: TRBV9; j_call: TRBJ1-1; cdr3_aa: CASSSGGQVTEAFF; cdr3_nt: TGTGCCAGCAGCTCCGGTGGTCAGGTAACTGAAGCTTTCTTT
clone_size: NA; d_call: NA; v_call: TRBV5-1; j_call: TRBJ2-3; cdr3_aa: CASSPTGRGLLVDTQYF; cdr3_nt: TGCGCCAGCAGCCCCACGGGCAGGGGTCTTTTAGTAGATACGCAGTATTTT
clone_size: NA; d_call: NA; v_call: TRBV5-6; j_call: TRBJ2-2; cdr3_aa: CASSLTPGTGELFF; cdr3_nt: TGTGCCAGCAGCTTGACGCCAGGCACCGGGGAGCTGTTTTTT
clone_size: NA; d_call: TRBD1; v_call: TRBV28; j_call: TRBJ1-2; cdr3_aa: CASEPGQRTYGYTF; cdr3_nt: TGTGCCAGCGAACCGGGACAGAGAACCTATGGCTACACCTTC
clone_size: NA; d_call: TRBD1; v_call: TRBV15; j_call: TRBJ2-7; cdr3_aa: CATSRDYSGTGVDYEQYF; cdr3_nt: TGTGCCACCAGCAGAGATTATTCGGGGACAGGGGTTGACTACGAGCAGTACTTC
clone_size: NA; d_call: TRBD1; v_call: TRBV19; j_call: TRBJ2-1; cdr3_aa: CASSSQQGTEQFF; cdr3_nt: TGTGCCAGTAGTAGCCAACAGGGGACTGAGCAGTTCTTC
clone_size: NA; d_call: NA; v_call: TRBV14; j_call: TRBJ1-1; cdr3_aa: CASSHSVTGSDTEAFF; cdr3_nt: TGTGCCAGCAGCCATTCGGTCACAGGGTCGGACACTGAAGCTTTCTTT
clone_size: NA; d_call: TRBD1; v_call: TRBV5-4; j_call: TRBJ2-5; cdr3_aa: CASSRDRQETQYF; cdr3_nt: TGTGCCAGCAGTAGGGACAGGCAAGAGACCCAGTACTTC
clone_size: NA; d_call: NA; v_call: TRBV9; j_call: TRBJ1-2; cdr3_aa: CASSVNSGPNYGYTF; cdr3_nt: TGTGCCAGCAGCGTAAATTCAGGCCCTAACTATGGCTACACCTTC
clone_size: once; d_call: NA; v_call: TRBV4-1; j_call: TRBJ1-3; cdr3_aa: CAVRVLNGDTIYF; cdr3_nt: TGCGCCGTCAGGGTTCTTAATGGGGACACCATATATTTT
clone_size: NA; d_call: NA; v_call: TRBV9; j_call: TRBJ2-1; cdr3_aa: CASSPRGQGWHEQFF; cdr3_nt: TGTGCCAGCAGCCCCCGTGGCCAGGGGTGGCATGAGCAGTTCTTC
clone_size: once; d_call: NA; v_call: TRBV7-2; j_call: TRBJ2-7; cdr3_aa: CASSLTNEQYF; cdr3_nt: TGTGCCAGCAGCTTGACTAACGAGCAGTACTTC
clone_size: NA; d_call: TRBD2; v_call: TRBV12-5; j_call: TRBJ2-1; cdr3_aa: CASGLVGDYRSEQFF; cdr3_nt: TGTGCTAGTGGTTTGGTTGGGGACTACCGTAGTGAGCAGTTCTTC
clone_size: NA; d_call: TRBD2; v_call: TRBV29-1; j_call: TRBJ2-7; cdr3_aa: CSVEGNGGRSYEQYF; cdr3_nt: TGCAGCGTTGAAGGGAACGGCGGGAGGAGTTACGAGCAGTACTTC
clone_size: NA; d_call: NA; v_call: TRBV18; j_call: TRBJ1-3; cdr3_aa: CASSNVQKGGNTIYF; cdr3_nt: TGTGCCAGCTCGAACGTACAGAAAGGTGGAAACACCATATATTTT
clone_size: NA; d_call: NA; v_call: TRBV5-1; j_call: TRBJ2-3; cdr3_aa: CASSLGDLLLDTQYF; cdr3_nt: TGCGCCAGCAGCTTGGGGGACTTGCTTCTGGATACGCAGTATTTT
clone_size: NA; d_call: TRBD1; v_call: TRBV25-1; j_call: TRBJ1-1; cdr3_aa: CASSVPGQGSTEAFF; cdr3_nt: TGTGCCAGCAGTGTCCCGGGACAGGGGAGCACTGAAGCTTTCTTT
clone_size: once; d_call: NA; v_call: TRBV29-1; j_call: TRBJ2-3; cdr3_aa: CSVGRGGEADTQYF; cdr3_nt: TGCAGCGTCGGTAGGGGGGGCGAAGCAGATACGCAGTATTTT
clone_size: NA; d_call: TRBD1; v_call: TRBV6-6; j_call: TRBJ2-7; cdr3_aa: CASRPGQSIYEQYF; cdr3_nt: TGTGCCAGCAGACCGGGACAGTCCATCTACGAGCAGTACTTC
clone_size: NA; d_call: NA; v_call: TRBV30; j_call: TRBJ2-2; cdr3_aa: CAWIQGPVNTGELFF; cdr3_nt: TGTGCCTGGATCCAGGGGCCCGTGAACACCGGGGAGCTGTTTTTT
clone_size: NA; d_call: TRBD2; v_call: TRBV6-4; j_call: TRBJ2-2; cdr3_aa: CASSDRAGGTGELFF; cdr3_nt: TGTGCCAGCAGTGACCGAGCGGGGGGCACCGGGGAGCTGTTTTTT
clone_size: NA; d_call: NA; v_call: TRBV28; j_call: TRBJ2-2; cdr3_aa: CASSSPQNTGELFF; cdr3_nt: TGTGCCAGCAGTTCCCCCCAAAACACCGGGGAGCTGTTTTTT
clone_size: NA; d_call: NA; v_call: TRBV6-5; j_call: TRBJ1-2; cdr3_aa: CASSYSVLAGDYGYTF; cdr3_nt: TGTGCCAGCAGTTACTCGGTCCTTGCGGGGGACTATGGCTACACCTTC
clone_size: NA; d_call: NA; v_call: TRBV2; j_call: TRBJ2-7; cdr3_aa: CASRLPGLATYEQYF; cdr3_nt: TGTGCCAGCAGGCTACCGGGACTGGCCACCTACGAGCAGTACTTC